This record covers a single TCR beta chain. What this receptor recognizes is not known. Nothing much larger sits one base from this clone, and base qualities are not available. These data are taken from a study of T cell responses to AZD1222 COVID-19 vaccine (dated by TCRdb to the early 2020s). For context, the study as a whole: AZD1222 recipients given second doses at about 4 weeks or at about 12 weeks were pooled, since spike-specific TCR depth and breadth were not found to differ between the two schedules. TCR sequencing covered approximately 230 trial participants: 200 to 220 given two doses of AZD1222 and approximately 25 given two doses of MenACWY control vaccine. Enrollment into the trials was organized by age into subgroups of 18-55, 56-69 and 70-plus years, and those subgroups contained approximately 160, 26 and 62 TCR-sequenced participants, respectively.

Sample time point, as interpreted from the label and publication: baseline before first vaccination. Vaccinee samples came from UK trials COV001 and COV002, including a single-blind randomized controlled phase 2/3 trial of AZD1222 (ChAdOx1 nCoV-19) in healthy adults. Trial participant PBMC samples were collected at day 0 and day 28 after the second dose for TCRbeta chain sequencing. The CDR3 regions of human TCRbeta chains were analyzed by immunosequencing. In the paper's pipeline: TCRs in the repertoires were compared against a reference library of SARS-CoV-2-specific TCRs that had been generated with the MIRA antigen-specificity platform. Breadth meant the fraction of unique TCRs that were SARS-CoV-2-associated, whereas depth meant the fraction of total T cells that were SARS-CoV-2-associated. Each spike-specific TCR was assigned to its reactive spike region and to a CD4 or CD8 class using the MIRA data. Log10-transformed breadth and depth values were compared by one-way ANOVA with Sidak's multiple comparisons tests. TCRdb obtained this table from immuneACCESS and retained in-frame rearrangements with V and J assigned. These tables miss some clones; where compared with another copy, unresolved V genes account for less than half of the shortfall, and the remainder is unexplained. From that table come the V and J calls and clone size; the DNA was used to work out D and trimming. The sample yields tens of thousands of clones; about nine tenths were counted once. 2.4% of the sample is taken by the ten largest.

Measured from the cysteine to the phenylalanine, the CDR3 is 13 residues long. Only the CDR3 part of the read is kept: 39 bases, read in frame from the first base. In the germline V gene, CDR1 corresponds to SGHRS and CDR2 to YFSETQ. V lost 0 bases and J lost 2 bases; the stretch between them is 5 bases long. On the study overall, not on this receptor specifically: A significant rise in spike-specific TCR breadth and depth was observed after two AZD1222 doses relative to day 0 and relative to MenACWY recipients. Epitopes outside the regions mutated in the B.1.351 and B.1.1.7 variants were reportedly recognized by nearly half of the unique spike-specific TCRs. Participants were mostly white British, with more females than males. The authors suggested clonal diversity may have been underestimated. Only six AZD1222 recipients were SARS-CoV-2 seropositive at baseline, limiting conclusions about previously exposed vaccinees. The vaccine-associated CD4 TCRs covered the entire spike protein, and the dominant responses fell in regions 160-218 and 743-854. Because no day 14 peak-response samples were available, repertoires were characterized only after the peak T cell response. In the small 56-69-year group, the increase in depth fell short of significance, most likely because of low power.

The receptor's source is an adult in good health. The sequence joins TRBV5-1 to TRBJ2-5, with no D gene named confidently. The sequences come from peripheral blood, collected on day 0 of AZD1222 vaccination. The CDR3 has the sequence CASSLVGQETQYF. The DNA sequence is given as TGCGCCAGCAGCTTGGTAGGACAAGAGACCCAGTACTTC.